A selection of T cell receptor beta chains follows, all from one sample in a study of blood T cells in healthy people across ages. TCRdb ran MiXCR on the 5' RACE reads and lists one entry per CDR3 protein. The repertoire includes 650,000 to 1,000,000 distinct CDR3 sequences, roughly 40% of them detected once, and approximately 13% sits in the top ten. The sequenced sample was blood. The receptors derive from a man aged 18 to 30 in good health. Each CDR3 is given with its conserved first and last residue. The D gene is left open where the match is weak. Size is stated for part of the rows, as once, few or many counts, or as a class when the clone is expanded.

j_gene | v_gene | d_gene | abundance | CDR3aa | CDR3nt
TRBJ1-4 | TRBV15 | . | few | CATSRDLGRLEKLFF | TGTGCCACCAGCAGAGATCTGGGGCGTCTTGAAAAACTGTTTTTT
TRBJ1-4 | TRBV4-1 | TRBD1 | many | CASSQAGGGNEKLFF | TGCGCCAGCAGCCAAGCAGGGGGCGGGAATGAAAAACTGTTTTTT
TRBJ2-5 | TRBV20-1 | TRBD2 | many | CSAGTSGGNEQYF | TGCAGTGCTGGGACTAGCGGGGGTAATGAGCAGTACTTC
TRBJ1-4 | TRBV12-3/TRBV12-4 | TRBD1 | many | CASRDRDSNEKLFF | TGTGCCAGCAGGGACAGGGACAGTAATGAAAAACTGTTTTTT
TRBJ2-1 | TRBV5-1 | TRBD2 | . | CASSYQREERNEQFF | TGCGCCAGCAGCTACCAGCGGGAGGAAAGGAATGAGCAGTTCTTC
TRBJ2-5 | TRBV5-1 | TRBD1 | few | CASSLASTGQETQYF | TGCGCCAGCAGCTTGGCTTCGACAGGGCAAGAGACCCAGTACTTC
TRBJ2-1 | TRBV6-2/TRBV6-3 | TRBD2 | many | CASSTQGTSGPNNEQFF | TGTGCCAGCAGTACGCAGGGGACTAGCGGACCTAACAATGAGCAGTTCTTC
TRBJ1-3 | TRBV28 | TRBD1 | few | CASSRGLQQGNTIYF | TGTGCCAGCAGCAGGGGGCTTCAACAAGGAAACACCATATATTTT
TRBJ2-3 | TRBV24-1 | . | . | CATSDLIDFSTDTQYF | TGTGCCACCAGTGACCTCATCGACTTCAGCACAGATACGCAGTATTTT
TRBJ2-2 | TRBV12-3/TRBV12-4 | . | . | CASSDTNTGELFF | TGTGCCAGCAGTGATACGAACACCGGGGAGCTGTTTTTT
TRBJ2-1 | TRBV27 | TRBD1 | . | CASSLNRGNLYNEQFF | TGTGCCAGCAGTTTAAACAGGGGGAATCTTTACAATGAGCAGTTCTTC
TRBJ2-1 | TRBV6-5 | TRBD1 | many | CASSPQGAGEQFF | TGTGCCAGCAGTCCCCAGGGGGCGGGGGAGCAGTTCTTC
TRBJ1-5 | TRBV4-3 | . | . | CASSQDLVIRGQPQHF | TGCGCCAGCAGCCAAGATCTAGTTATAAGGGGTCAGCCCCAGCATTTT
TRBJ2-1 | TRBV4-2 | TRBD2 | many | CASSQDASGGSYNEQFF | TGTGCCAGCAGCCAAGACGCTAGCGGGGGGAGTTACAATGAGCAGTTCTTC
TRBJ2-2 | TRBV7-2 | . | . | CASSLASIHTGELFF | TGTGCCAGCAGCTTAGCCTCAATCCACACCGGGGAGCTGTTTTTT
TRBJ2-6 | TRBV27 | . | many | CASSFRVGGANVLTF | TGTGCCAGCAGTTTTAGGGTTGGAGGGGCCAACGTCCTGACTTTC
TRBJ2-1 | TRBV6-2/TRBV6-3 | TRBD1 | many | CASSGGQVVKQFF | TGTGCCAGCAGTGGGGGACAGGTAGTGAAACAGTTCTTC
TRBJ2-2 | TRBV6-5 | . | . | CASSRDRRDTGELFF | TGTGCCAGCAGTCGGGACCGAAGGGACACCGGGGAGCTGTTTTTT
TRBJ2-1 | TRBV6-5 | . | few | CASTYDGNEQFF | TGTGCCAGCACCTACGACGGTAATGAGCAGTTCTTC
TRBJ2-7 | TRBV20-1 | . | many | CSARDFRTGYEQYF | TGCAGTGCTAGAGATTTCAGAACCGGTTACGAGCAGTACTTC
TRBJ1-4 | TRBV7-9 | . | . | CASRRTEGTNEKLFF | TGTGCCAGCAGGCGGACGGAGGGAACTAATGAAAAACTGTTTTTT
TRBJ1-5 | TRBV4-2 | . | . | CASSQGVDSNQPQHF | TGTGCCAGCAGCCAGGGGGTGGACAGCAATCAGCCCCAGCATTTT
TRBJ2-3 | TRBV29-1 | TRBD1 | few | CSAGQGAMDTQYF | TGCAGCGCCGGACAGGGGGCTATGGATACGCAGTATTTT